These 18 T cell receptor beta chains originate from one sample sequenced in a study of cytotoxic CD8 clonotypes in ibrutinib-treated CLL. Using immunoSEQ multiplex PCR, the repertoire was profiled, and TCRdb retains in-frame clones only, with some absent. The data hold tens of thousands of clones, with approximately 86% observed a single time. The sample here was PBMCs, taken before ibrutinib treatment. These receptors were collected from a human donor with chronic lymphocytic leukemia.

CDR3: CASSFGTATGELFF. In nucleotides, the CDR3 is TGCGCCAGCAGCTTCGGGACAGCCACCGGGGAGCTGTTTTTT. V gene TRBV5-1 combines with J gene TRBJ2-2, with TRBD1 matching 7 bases. V lost 2 bases and J lost 4; bases outside the gene matches: 2. The CDR3 sequence is 14 residues long. Germline-derived CDR1 and CDR2 are SGHRS and YFSETQ.

A few counts support this clone. The gene calls are TRBV5-1 and TRBJ2-1, with D possibly being TRBD1 (5 bases). The CDR3 spans 15 residues. Germline V gives CDR1 SGHRS, CDR2 YFSETQ. Trimming removed 4 bases from V and 4 bases from J, with 15 bases in between. The CDR3 region is CASSRALRGYNEQFF. CDR3 DNA: TGCGCCAGCAGCAGGGCCTTAAGGGGTTACAATGAGCAGTTCTTC. Together with reference TRBV5-1 and TRBJ2-1, the CDR3 gives the full variable domain: KAGVTQTPRYLIKTRGQQVTLSCSPISGHRSVSWYQQTPGQGLQFLFEYFSETQRNKGNFPGRFSGRQFSNSRSEMNVSTLELGDSALYLCASSRALRGYNEQFFGPGTRLTVL.

The chain carries TRBV6-1 and TRBJ2-7; D is unresolved. Germline CDR1 is MNHNS and CDR2 is SASEGT. This CDR3 comprises 12 residues. Trimming stripped 2 bases from V and 2 bases from J, with 4 bases between. The CDR3 spells CASSEPTYEQYF. DNA of the CDR3: TGTGCCAGCAGTGAACCTACCTACGAGCAGTACTTC.

This chain links TRBV29-1 with TRBJ2-3; D gene ambiguous. Germline CDR1 is SQVTM and CDR2 is ANQGSEA. CDR3 length: 14 residues. V lost 2 bases and J 2 bases, leaving 11 bases between the germline ends. CDR3 bases: TGCAGCGTTGAAATAGGGCCCATCACAGATACGCAGTATTTT. Its translation: CSVEIGPITDTQYF.

The chain recombines TRBV7-2 with TRBJ2-7; D might be TRBD2 (6 bases). V lost 4 bases and J lost 5, with 12 bases in between. CDR3 length: 13 residues. Germline-derived CDR1 and CDR2 are SGHTA and FQGNSA. The CDR3 region has the DNA TGTGCCAGCAGCTCGGCCGGGGGTAACGAGCAGTACTTC. This sequence encodes CASSSAGGNEQYF.

The chain employs TRBV19 and TRBJ1-3; D is uncertain. The CDR3 length is 14 residues. Germline V gene lookup returns CDR1 LNHDA and CDR2 SQIVND (reference sequence). V was shortened by 5 bases and J by 0 bases, with 8 bases between the two germline ends. CDR3 residues: CASSGPFSGNTIYF. CDR3 DNA sequence: TGTGCCAGTAGTGGGCCTTTCTCTGGAAACACCATATATTTT.

The gene calls are TRBV6-1 and TRBJ1-3; 9 bases line up with TRBD1. The CDR3 length is 15 residues. The V and J ends lost 7 bases and 8 bases, in that order; junction bases with no gene match: 12. Germline loops: CDR1 MNHNS, CDR2 SASEGT. CDR3 coding DNA: TGTGCCAGCACCCTGGACAGGGGAGGCGTAGACACCATATATTTT. This encodes CASTLDRGGVDTIYF.

CDR3 DNA sequence: TGTGCCACCCAGGGGGTCTTCGAGCAGTACTTC. Translated: CATQGVFEQYF. The chain is built from TRBV19 and TRBJ2-7; 7 bases fit TRBD1. The CDR3 has 11 amino acids. The ends lost 10 bases at V and 6 bases at J; junction bases unmatched: 6. The germline CDR1 and CDR2 sequences are LNHDA and SQIVND (reference sequence).

The rearrangement joins TRBV27 to TRBJ2-3; TRBD1 aligns across 10 bases. Germline trimming cut 6 bases from V and 1 base from J; bases unmatched to any gene: 13. Germline CDR1 is MNHEY and CDR2 is SMNVEV (reference sequence). The CDR3 runs to 18 residues. The CDR3 region is CASRLTGTGEWGTDTQYF. CDR3 nucleotides: TGTGCCAGCAGGTTGACCGGGACAGGGGAATGGGGCACAGATACGCAGTATTTT.

V gene TRBV2 combines with J gene TRBJ2-3; TRBD2 aligns across 10 bases. Germline CDR1 and CDR2: SNHLY and FYNNEI. V lost 8 bases and J lost 2; bases outside the gene matches: 4. The CDR3 spans 14 residues. CDR3 protein: CASGLAVITDTQYF. For the CDR3, the DNA is TGTGCCAGCGGACTAGCGGTAATCACAGATACGCAGTATTTT.

This clone appeared a few times. V gene TRBV30 combines with J gene TRBJ2-7; D perhaps matches TRBD2 (6 bases). CDR1 and CDR2 from the germline V gene are GTSNPN and SVGIG (reference sequence). This CDR3 has 13 residues. The V and J ends lost 4 bases and 2 bases respectively, with 12 bases between them. DNA for the CDR3: TGTGCCTGGATGACAGCGGGCACCTACGAGCAGTACTTC. This gives the protein CAWMTAGTYEQYF.

V usage is TRBV5-8 and J usage is TRBJ2-1; 8 bases are a match to TRBD1. V lost 2 bases, J lost 5 bases, and 9 bases stayed unmatched. Germline CDR1 is SGHTS and CDR2 is YDEGEE. This CDR3 contains 16 residues. CDR3 bases: TGTGCCAGCAGCTTAGCCCAGGGGGCAGCAAACAATGAGCAGTTCTTC. It encodes CASSLAQGAANNEQFF. Filled out from reference TRBV5-8 and TRBJ2-1, the complete variable domain reads EAGVTQSPTHLIKTRGQQATLRCSPISGHTSVYWYQQALGLGLQFLLWYDEGEERNRGNFPPRFSGRQFPNYSSELNVNALELEDSALYLCASSLAQGAANNEQFFGPGTRLTVL.

This rearrangement joins TRBV6-5 to TRBJ1-2, with 8 bases matching TRBD1. V lost 0 bases and J lost 5; bases outside the gene matches: 5. There are 15 residues in the CDR3. The germline V gene encodes CDR1 MNHEY and CDR2 SVGAGI. CDR3 amino acids: CASSYSSQGAYGYTF. The CDR3 DNA reads TGTGCCAGCAGTTACTCTTCTCAGGGGGCGTATGGCTACACCTTC.

The chain is built from TRBV5-1 and TRBJ2-7; 12 nucleotides align to TRBD2. The V gene's germline CDR1 is SGHRS and CDR2 YFSETQ. The CDR3 is 19 amino acids. J was trimmed by 2 bases and V by 4 bases; bases with no gene match: 16. The CDR3 coding sequence is TGCGCCAGCAGCCCTGCCGGGCGTCTAGCGGGAGGGTCCGCCTACGAGCAGTACTTC. Protein product: CASSPAGRLAGGSAYEQYF.

CDR3 in amino acids: CASSVGPREESYEQYF. DNA of the CDR3: TGTGCCAGCAGCGTAGGACCCCGGGAAGAGTCCTACGAGCAGTACTTC. The chain joins TRBV9 to TRBJ2-7; D might be TRBD2 (5 bases). The ends were cut back, 0 bases at V and 1 base at J, with 14 bases in the middle. Germline values: CDR1 SGDLS, CDR2 YYNGEE. CDR3 length: 16 residues.

In nucleotides, the CDR3 is TGTGCCAGCAGCTTCCGGTCTGGGAACACTGAAGCTTTCTTT. Encoded protein: CASSFRSGNTEAFF. This chain connects TRBV7-2 to TRBJ1-1; the D is unclear. CDR3 length: 14 residues. V was trimmed by 3 bases and J by 1 base, leaving 9 bases between them. The germline V gene has CDR1 SGHTA and CDR2 FQGNSA.

The chain couples TRBV25-1 to TRBJ2-1, with TRBD1 identical over 8 bases. V was pared by 3 bases and J by 5 bases, with 3 bases of the junction left unmatched. CDR1 is MGHDK, CDR2 SYGVNS, per germline. This CDR3 spans 14 amino acids. This chain's CDR3 is CASSDQGANNEQFF. The DNA for the CDR3 is TGTGCCAGCAGTGATCAGGGGGCTAACAATGAGCAGTTCTTC.

V gene TRBV7-9 combines with J gene TRBJ2-1; 8 bases agree with TRBD2. This CDR3 region has 14 residues. Germline V lookup: CDR1 SEHNR, CDR2 FQNEAQ (reference sequence). With 4 bases clipped from V and 9 bases from J, the junction kept 8 bases outside the gene matches. CDR3 amino acids: CASSYSGSSAEQFF. In DNA form, the CDR3 reads TGTGCCAGCAGCTACAGCGGGAGTTCGGCTGAGCAGTTCTTC.